The sample holds many counts of the clone carrying this T cell receptor (beta chain). Its antigen is currently unknown. The CDR3 runs to 14 residues. Recently diagnosed hyperthyroidism of less than 2 months' duration affected patients aged 18 to 65. Orbital computed tomography, thyroid ultrasound, serum thyroxine and TRAb, and clinical symptoms together informed the diagnoses. Amplification yielded TCR beta CDR3 regions, with RNA transcripts as the source. TCR CDR3 regions were first amplified by RT-PCR with HTBI primers. Each CDR3 protein is one row after TCRdb ran MiXCR on the multiplex PCR reads. Among roughly 290,000 distinct CDR3 sequences listed, 12% to 15% were seen once. This sample is part of a study of T cells in Graves' hyperthyroidism and ophthalmopathy. Points from the study as a whole: In the blood, most expanded thyroid clonotypes above 0.001 appeared as well.

This TCR derives from a woman aged 40 to 50 with Graves' hyperthyroidism. The sequencing input was blood. The chain combines TRBV12-3 or TRBV12-4 with TRBJ1-1; 12 bases fit TRBD1. CDR3 coding DNA: TGTGCTATAGGCGGGACAGGGGGCTTCGCTGAAGCTTTCTTT. It yields the protein CAIGGTGGFAEAFF.